A selection of T cell receptor beta chains follows, all from one sample in a study of technical replicates of blood from several donors. Here immunoSEQ multiplex PCR was the method, and the copy in TCRdb shows in-frame clones only, minus some. There are roughly 82,000 clones in the sample; nearly 96% occur only once, and 0.37% lies in the top ten. Sequenced sample: T cells isolated from PBMCs. Receptor source: a human donor in good health. Both conserved end residues are part of each CDR3. Fields, in order: clone size, J gene, V gene, D gene, CDR3 protein, CDR3 DNA. D genes are given only for firm matches. The size of a clone is reported for some rows only, either as once, few or many, or as a class for expanded clones.

>.|TRBJ1-1|TRBV6-5|.
CASSLQGRNTEAFF
TGTGCCAGCAGTTTACAGGGCAGAAACACTGAAGCTTTCTTT
>.|TRBJ1-1|TRBV27|.
CASSLYAQGMTEAFF
TGTGCCAGCAGTTTATACGCACAGGGCATGACTGAAGCTTTCTTT
>.|TRBJ1-2|TRBV29-1|TRBD1
CSVVPGQGASYGYTF
TGCAGCGTGGTCCCGGGACAGGGGGCGAGCTATGGCTACACCTTC
>.|TRBJ1-5|TRBV18|.
CASANAYSNQPQHF
TGTGCCAGCGCCAACGCCTATAGCAATCAGCCCCAGCATTTT
>.|TRBJ1-2|TRBV6-1|TRBD1
CASSEWGQREGYTF
TGTGCCAGCAGTGAATGGGGACAGCGGGAGGGCTACACCTTC
>.|TRBJ2-2|TRBV9|TRBD2
CASSVYPGLADTGELFF
TGTGCCAGCAGCGTTTATCCGGGACTAGCGGACACCGGGGAGCTGTTTTTT
>once|TRBJ2-7|TRBV6-1|TRBD1
CATPSETGPKYEQYF
TGTGCCACCCCCTCCGAGACAGGGCCGAAGTACGAGCAGTACTTC
>.|TRBJ1-2|TRBV19|.
CASNGGYGYTF
TGTGCCAGTAATGGCGGGTACGGCTACACCTTC
>.|TRBJ2-5|TRBV5-8|TRBD1
CASSLILGTGAAETQYF
TGTGCCAGCAGCTTAATATTAGGGACAGGCGCGGCGGAGACCCAGTACTTC
>.|TRBJ1-2|TRBV7-2|TRBD1
CASSLAGTGGYGYTF
TGTGCCAGCAGCTTAGCCGGGACAGGGGGCTATGGCTACACCTTC
>.|TRBJ2-7|TRBV19|TRBD1
CASSTGTGAYEQYF
TGTGCCAGTAGTACCGGGACAGGGGCCTACGAGCAGTACTTC
>.|TRBJ2-7|TRBV10-3|.
CAILNAGRYEQYF
TGTGCCATCCTAAATGCAGGGCGGTACGAGCAGTACTTC
>.|TRBJ2-5|TRBV10-3|.
CAISEGTQQETQYF
TGTGCCATCAGTGAGGGGACACAGCAAGAGACCCAGTACTTC
>once|TRBJ2-3|TRBV2|TRBD1
CASLPGQGTDTQYF
TGTGCCAGCCTACCGGGACAGGGTACAGATACGCAGTATTTT
>.|TRBJ1-5|TRBV2|.
CASDNDGVNQPQHF
TGTGCCAGCGATAACGACGGGGTCAATCAGCCCCAGCATTTT
>.|TRBJ2-3|TRBV5-4|.
CASSSRGGDTDTQYF
TGTGCCAGCAGCTCCCGGGGCGGGGACACAGATACGCAGTATTTT
>.|TRBJ2-1|TRBV7-8|.
CASSPRGNGNEQFF
TGTGCCAGCAGCCCCCGCGGGAATGGCAATGAGCAGTTCTTC
>once|TRBJ2-4|TRBV4-3|TRBD2
CASSQVGRGSDKNIQYF
TGCGCCAGCAGCCAAGTTGGGAGGGGATCGGACAAAAACATTCAGTACTTC
>.|TRBJ2-1|TRBV7-9|.
CASSFTRDEQFF
TGTGCCAGCAGCTTCACCAGGGATGAGCAGTTCTTC
>.|TRBJ1-5|TRBV10-1|.
CASRHSGKWGSNQPQHF
TGCGCCAGCAGACACTCAGGGAAGTGGGGTAGCAATCAGCCCCAGCATTTT
>.|TRBJ2-2|TRBV28|.
CASRPGQSDTGELFF
TGTGCCAGCAGACCAGGACAGTCTGACACCGGGGAGCTGTTTTTT
>.|TRBJ1-2|TRBV28|.
CASSLAHRVIYGYTF
TGTGCCAGCAGTTTGGCGCACAGGGTTATCTATGGCTACACCTTC
>once|TRBJ1-2|TRBV5-1|TRBD1
CASSLPQGTVNYGYTF
TGCGCCAGCAGCTTGCCTCAGGGGACAGTCAACTATGGCTACACCTTC
>.|TRBJ1-1|TRBV20-1|.
CSARLPGEAFF
TGCAGTGCTAGGCTTCCGGGTGAAGCTTTCTTT
>.|TRBJ2-7|TRBV14|.
CASSLIYDEQYF
TGTGCCAGCAGCCTAATCTATGACGAGCAGTACTTC
>.|TRBJ2-2|TRBV11-2|TRBD2
CASSLSTSGGNTGELFF
TGTGCCAGCAGCTTATCGACTAGCGGGGGGAACACCGGGGAGCTGTTTTTT
>.|TRBJ1-5|TRBV27|.
CASSGGTSGPQHF
TGTGCCAGCAGTGGGGGGACGTCGGGTCCCCAGCATTTT
>.|TRBJ2-1|TRBV5-8|TRBD2
CASSSGTSGYNEQFF
TGTGCCAGCAGCTCAGGGACTAGCGGATACAATGAGCAGTTCTTC
>.|TRBJ2-2|TRBV15|TRBD2
CATSRRLAGDVTGELFF
TGTGCCACCAGCAGGCGGCTAGCGGGAGACGTTACCGGGGAGCTGTTTTTT
>once|TRBJ2-7|TRBV7-2|TRBD2
CASSPLAGTYEQYF
TGTGCCAGCAGCCCGCTAGCGGGGACCTACGAGCAGTACTTC
>.|TRBJ1-3|TRBV6-1|.
CASREVAYSGNTIYF
TGTGCCAGCAGGGAAGTAGCTTACTCTGGAAACACCATATATTTT
>.|TRBJ2-1|TRBV6-5|TRBD1
CASSRGQGGNEQFF
TGTGCCAGCAGCCGGGGACAGGGTGGAAATGAGCAGTTCTTC
>.|TRBJ2-5|TRBV7-2|.
CASSVISGQETQYF
TGTGCCAGCAGCGTGATCTCGGGACAAGAGACCCAGTACTTC
>.|TRBJ2-2|TRBV6-5|TRBD2
CASSSRAGGAGELFF
TGTGCCAGCAGTTCCCGAGCGGGGGGCGCCGGGGAGCTGTTTTTT
>.|TRBJ1-4|TRBV4-3|.
CASSQDKGRGRGEKLFF
TGCGCCAGCAGCCAAGACAAAGGGCGTGGCAGAGGGGAAAAACTGTTTTTT
>.|TRBJ2-1|TRBV2|.
CASSEMRQTYNEQFF
TGTGCCAGCAGTGAAATGAGACAGACCTACAATGAGCAGTTCTTC
>.|TRBJ1-1|TRBV13|TRBD1
CASSWTGVTEAFF
TGTGCCAGCAGCTGGACAGGGGTCACTGAAGCTTTCTTT
>.|TRBJ2-1|TRBV2|TRBD2
CASSPTSGGINEQFF
TGTGCCAGCAGTCCTACTAGCGGGGGGATCAATGAGCAGTTCTTC
>.|TRBJ2-1|TRBV11-2|TRBD2
CASSLLAGVGNEQFF
TGTGCCAGCAGCTTACTAGCGGGAGTGGGCAATGAGCAGTTCTTC
>.|TRBJ2-1|TRBV30|.
CAWSERGAYEQFF
TGTGCCTGGAGTGAACGGGGGGCGTATGAGCAGTTCTTC
>once|TRBJ1-5|TRBV4-1|.
CASSPRPLDSNQPQHF
TGCGCCAGCAGCCCGCGGCCATTAGATAGCAATCAGCCCCAGCATTTT
>.|TRBJ1-3|TRBV7-9|TRBD1
CASSHTGTGSGNTIYF
TGTGCCAGCAGCCACACCGGGACAGGGTCTGGAAACACCATATATTTT
>.|TRBJ1-5|TRBV7-2|TRBD1
CASSPGTAHQPQHF
TGTGCCAGCAGCCCTGGGACAGCTCATCAGCCCCAGCATTTT
>.|TRBJ2-2|TRBV4-1|.
CASTGEPGLGISGELFF
TGCGCCAGCACAGGGGAACCGGGCCTAGGAATCAGCGGGGAGCTGTTTTTT
>.|TRBJ2-7|TRBV7-6|.
CASSPNGGIASYEQYF
TGTGCCAGCAGCCCGAATGGCGGGATAGCATCCTACGAGCAGTACTTC
>.|TRBJ1-2|TRBV19|.
CASSIDRANGYTF
TGTGCCAGTAGTATAGACAGGGCAAATGGCTACACCTTC
>.|TRBJ1-5|TRBV6-5|TRBD1
CASSRDSHNQPQHF
TGTGCCAGCTCTAGGGACAGCCACAATCAGCCCCAGCATTTT
>.|TRBJ1-2|TRBV6-5|TRBD1
CASSRKTGGYGYTF
TGTGCCAGCAGCCGGAAGACAGGGGGTTATGGCTACACCTTC
>.|TRBJ2-2|TRBV7-3|TRBD1
CASSPSRTGRWAGELFF
TGTGCCAGCAGCCCATCCCGGACAGGGCGGTGGGCCGGGGAGCTGTTTTTT
>once|TRBJ1-1|TRBV28|.
CASSPGEGQITEAFF
TGTGCCAGCAGTCCAGGGGAAGGACAGATCACTGAAGCTTTCTTT
>.|TRBJ1-2|TRBV4-1|TRBD1
CASLGQVLGGYTF
TGCGCCAGTCTAGGACAGGTTTTGGGTGGCTACACCTTC
>.|TRBJ1-3|TRBV28|.
CALAGDRSNTIYF
TGTGCGCTGGCAGGGGATAGGTCAAACACCATATATTTT
>.|TRBJ2-1|TRBV6-1|.
CASSVTVINSYNEQFF
TGTGCCAGCAGTGTAACAGTCATTAATTCCTACAATGAGCAGTTCTTC